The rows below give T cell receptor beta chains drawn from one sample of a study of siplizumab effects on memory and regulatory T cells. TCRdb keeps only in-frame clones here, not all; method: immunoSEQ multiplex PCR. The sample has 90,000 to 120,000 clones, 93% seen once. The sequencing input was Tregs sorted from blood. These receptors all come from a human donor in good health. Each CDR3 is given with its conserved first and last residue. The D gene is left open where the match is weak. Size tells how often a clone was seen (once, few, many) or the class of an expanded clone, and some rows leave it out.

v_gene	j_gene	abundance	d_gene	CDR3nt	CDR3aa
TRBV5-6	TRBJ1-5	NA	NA	TGTGCCAGCAGCTTGCTAAGTGGCAATCAGCCCCAGCATTTT	CASSLLSGNQPQHF
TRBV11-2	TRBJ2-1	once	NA	TGTGCCAGCAGCTTAGTCCCAGGATACAATGAGCAGTTCTTC	CASSLVPGYNEQFF
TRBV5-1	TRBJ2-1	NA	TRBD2	TGCGCCAGCAGCTTGGAGCCTAGCGGGTACAATGAGCAGTTCTTC	CASSLEPSGYNEQFF
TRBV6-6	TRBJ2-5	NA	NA	TGTGCCAGCAGTTACTCCGGGGTGGTCGGGACCCAGTACTTC	CASSYSGVVGTQYF
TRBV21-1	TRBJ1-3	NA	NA	TGTGCCAGCAGCAGTAGCGGGAACTCTGGAAACACCATATATTTT	CASSSSGNSGNTIYF
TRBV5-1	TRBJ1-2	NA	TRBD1	TGCGCCAGCAGCTCGGACAGGGGGGACTATGGCTACACCTTC	CASSSDRGDYGYTF
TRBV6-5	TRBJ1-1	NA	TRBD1	TGTGCCAGCAGTTTGACAGGGGGCACTGAAGCTTTCTTT	CASSLTGGTEAFF
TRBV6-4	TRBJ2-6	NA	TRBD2	TGTGCCAGCAGTCGGACTAGCGGGAACTCTGGGGCCAACGTCCTGACTTTC	CASSRTSGNSGANVLTF
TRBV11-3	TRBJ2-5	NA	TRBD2	TGTGCCAGCAGGACTAGCGGGCAAGAGACCCAGTACTTC	CASRTSGQETQYF
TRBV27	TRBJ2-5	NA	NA	TGTGCCAGCAGTTTAGCGGGGACCGAGACCCAGTACTTC	CASSLAGTETQYF
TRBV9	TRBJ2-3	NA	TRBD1	TGTGCCAGCAGCCCCAGGGGGCTGAGGGCAGATACGCAGTATTTT	CASSPRGLRADTQYF
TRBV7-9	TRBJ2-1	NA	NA	TGTGCCAGCAGCTTTTTGGAGCCCGAGCAGTTCTTC	CASSFLEPEQFF
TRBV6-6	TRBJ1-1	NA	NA	TGTGCCAGCAGGGGTAACACCGGGGGGGTCACTGAAGCTTTCTTT	CASRGNTGGVTEAFF
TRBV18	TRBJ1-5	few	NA	TGTGCCAGCTCACCGGAGTTGGATCAGCCCCAGCATTTT	CASSPELDQPQHF
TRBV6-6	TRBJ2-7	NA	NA	TGTGCCAGCAGTTACGGGGTAATCTACGAGCAGTACTTC	CASSYGVIYEQYF
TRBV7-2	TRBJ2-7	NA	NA	TGTGCCAGCAGCTTAGGTAGTCTCAGCTCCTACGAGCAGTACTTC	CASSLGSLSSYEQYF
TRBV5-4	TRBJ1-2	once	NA	TGTGCCAGCAGCTCGAGCGGGTCTGATGGCTACACCTTC	CASSSSGSDGYTF
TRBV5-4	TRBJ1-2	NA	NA	TGTGCCAGCAGCTTGGTGGACAGCAACTATGGCTACACCTTC	CASSLVDSNYGYTF
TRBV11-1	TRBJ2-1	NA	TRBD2	TGTGCCAGCAGAACCACTAGCGGAGTATACAATGAGCAGTTCTTC	CASRTTSGVYNEQFF
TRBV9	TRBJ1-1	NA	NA	TGTGCCAGCAGCGTAGCCCCGGGGGACCGCGAAGCTTTCTTT	CASSVAPGDREAFF
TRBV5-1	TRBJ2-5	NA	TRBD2	TGCGCCAGCAGCCCCGGACTAGCGGGGGGGCTAGAAGAGACCCAGTACTTC	CASSPGLAGGLEETQYF
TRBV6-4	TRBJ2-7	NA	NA	TGTGCCAGCAGTGACAGGGTCAAAGCCTACGAGCAGTACTTC	CASSDRVKAYEQYF
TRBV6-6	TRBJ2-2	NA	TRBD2	TGTGCCAGCAGTCTAGCGGGAGGTGCCGGGGAGCTGTTTTTT	CASSLAGGAGELFF
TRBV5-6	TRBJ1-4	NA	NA	TGTGCCAGCAGTCCTAAGTTGACTCAGGAGGAAAAACTGTTTTTT	CASSPKLTQEEKLFF
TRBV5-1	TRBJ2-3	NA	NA	TGCGCCAGCAGCTTGGAAGGGAGCCGCACAGATACGCAGTATTTT	CASSLEGSRTDTQYF
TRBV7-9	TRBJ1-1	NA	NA	TGTGCCAGCAGCTTAGCAGGGTTGAACACTGAAGCTTTCTTT	CASSLAGLNTEAFF
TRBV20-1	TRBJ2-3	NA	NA	TGCAGTGCTAGAGCGGGGCCGCAGTATTTT	CSARAGPQYF
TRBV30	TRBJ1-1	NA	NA	TGTGCCTGGACCCGAGGTGGAGCTCATAGGAGGGACACTGAAGCTTTCTTT	CAWTRGGAHRRDTEAFF
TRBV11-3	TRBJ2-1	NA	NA	TGTGCCAGCAGCCCCAAGCGAGGGGGGAGGGGGTACAATGAGCAGTTCTTC	CASSPKRGGRGYNEQFF
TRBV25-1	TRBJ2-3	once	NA	TGTGCCAGCAGTGAAAGGGTTTTCCATCGAGATACGCAGTATTTT	CASSERVFHRDTQYF
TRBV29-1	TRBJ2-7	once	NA	TGCAGCGTTATACGGGACCACCTCTCCTACGAGCAGTACTTC	CSVIRDHLSYEQYF
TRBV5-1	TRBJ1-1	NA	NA	TGCGCCAGCAGCTTGGGGCAGATGAACACTGAAGCTTTCTTT	CASSLGQMNTEAFF
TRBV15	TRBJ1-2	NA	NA	TGTGCCACCAGCAGGACAGGAACTAACTATGGCTACACCTTC	CATSRTGTNYGYTF
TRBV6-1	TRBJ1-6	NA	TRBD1	TGTGCCAGCAGTGAACGGGACAGGGTATCTTCACCCCTCCACTTT	CASSERDRVSSPLHF
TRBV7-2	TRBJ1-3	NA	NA	TGTGCCAGCAGCAGAGGAACTGGAAACACCATATATTTT	CASSRGTGNTIYF
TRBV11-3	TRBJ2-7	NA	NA	TGTGCCAGCAGCTTAGGAGGGTCCTACGAGCAGTACTTC	CASSLGGSYEQYF
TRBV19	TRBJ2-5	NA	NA	TGTGCCAGTAGTGCCACTACCCAAGAGACCCAGTACTTC	CASSATTQETQYF
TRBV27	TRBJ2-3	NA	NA	TGTGCCAGCAGTTTTTGGAGGGGGGGGCCAGATACGCAGTATTTT	CASSFWRGGPDTQYF
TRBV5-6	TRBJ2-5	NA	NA	TGTGCCAGCAGCGCTCGGGACACGGTTGTAAAAGAGACCCAGTACTTC	CASSARDTVVKETQYF
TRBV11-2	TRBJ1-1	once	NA	TGTGCCAGCAGCTTAACTCTCCAGACTGAAGCTTTCTTT	CASSLTLQTEAFF
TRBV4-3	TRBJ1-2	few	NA	TGCGCCAGCAGCCCGCAGGTTTACTATGGCTACACCTTC	CASSPQVYYGYTF
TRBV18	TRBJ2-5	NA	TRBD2	TGTGCCAGCTCACGCAGAGTGGGAGGGCCTGCAGAGACCCAGTACTTC	CASSRRVGGPAETQYF
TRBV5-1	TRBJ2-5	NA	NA	TGCGCCAGCAGCCTAGGGGGAGGGGGCCAAGAGACCCAGTACTTC	CASSLGGGGQETQYF
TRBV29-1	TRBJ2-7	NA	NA	TGCAGCGTTGAAGTGGCAGGGGAATACCTACCGAGGGAGCAGTACTTC	CSVEVAGEYLPREQYF
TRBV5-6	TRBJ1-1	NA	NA	TGTGCCAGCAGCTTACAGAACACTGAAGCTTTCTTT	CASSLQNTEAFF
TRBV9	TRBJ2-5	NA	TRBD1	TGTGCCAGCAGCGCGGGACAGCTCCAAGAGACCCAGTACTTC	CASSAGQLQETQYF
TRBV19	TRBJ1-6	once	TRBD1	TGTGCCAGTAGTGAGGGACAGGGTGGGAATTCACCCCTCCACTTT	CASSEGQGGNSPLHF
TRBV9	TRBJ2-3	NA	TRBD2	TGTGCCAGCAGCCCGGGGACTAGCGAAGATACGCAGTATTTT	CASSPGTSEDTQYF
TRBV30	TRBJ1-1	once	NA	TGTGCCTGGAGTGGACAGAACACTGAAGCTTTCTTT	CAWSGQNTEAFF
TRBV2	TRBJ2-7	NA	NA	TGTGCCAGCAGTGTTATGTACGAGCAGTACTTC	CASSVMYEQYF
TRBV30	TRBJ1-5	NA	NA	TGTGCCTGGGGCCCCGGGCTCACCCCTAATCAGCCCCAGCATTTT	CAWGPGLTPNQPQHF
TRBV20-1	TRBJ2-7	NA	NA	TGCAGTGCTACAGGGCCCCCCGGGCAGTACTTC	CSATGPPGQYF